This passage covers 5 T cell receptor beta chains from one sample sequenced in a study of CD8+ T cells in alopecia areata. Sequencing templates came from extracted RNA that was reverse transcribed into cDNA. Only in-frame clones appear in the TCRdb table, and some are missing; sequencing was by immunoSEQ multiplex PCR. The repertoire has about 140,000 clones, about 51% of them found once; the top ten carry 0.85% to 1%. The sequencing here drew on CD4+ T cells sorted from blood, taken at week 0. These receptors came from a human donor with alopecia areata.

This clone was counted only a few times. The CDR3 is CSVEPQGSYGYTF. CDR3 in DNA: TGCAGCGTTGAGCCACAGGGCAGCTATGGCTACACCTTC. The chain combines TRBV29-1 with TRBJ1-2, with a weak D call TRBD1 (6 bases). V gave up 3 bases and J gave up 4 bases, with 12 bases separating them. The CDR3 extends over 13 amino acids. Germline assignment: CDR1 SQVTM and CDR2 ANQGSEA. The full variable domain, in which reference TRBV29-1 and TRBJ1-2 provide the parts outside the CDR3, is SAVISQKPSRDICQRGTSLTIQCQVDSQVTMMFWYRQQPGQSLTLIATANQGSEATYESGFVIDKFPISRPNLTFSTLTVSNMSPEDSSIYLCSVEPQGSYGYTFGSGTRLTVV.

The chain is built from TRBV29-1 and TRBJ1-1; no clear D gene. The V end lost 7 bases, the J end lost 0 bases, and 18 bases lay between the germline ends. Germline-derived CDR1 and CDR2 are SQVTM and ANQGSEA. CDR3 size: 15 residues. CDR3 in amino acids: CSARPLDGLNTEAFF. The CDR3 DNA reads TGCAGCGCCCGACCGCTCGACGGGTTGAACACTGAAGCTTTCTTT.

This sequence joins TRBV18 and TRBJ2-7; 12 bases are shared with TRBD1. There are 15 residues in the CDR3. In germline, CDR1 is KGHSH, CDR2 LQKENI. V was clipped by 3 bases and J by 4 bases; unmatched bases: 4. Here the CDR3 reads CASSPGQGARYEQYF. In DNA, the CDR3 is TGTGCCAGCTCACCGGGACAGGGGGCGCGGTACGAGCAGTACTTC.

The chain joins TRBV5-4 to TRBJ2-5; 9 nucleotides align to TRBD1. V was clipped by 4 bases and J by 7 bases; unmatched bases: 8. The CDR3 consists of 14 residues. Germline loops: CDR1 SGHNT, CDR2 YYREEE (reference sequence). The CDR3 reads CASSVVDRGSTQYF. As DNA, the CDR3 is TGTGCCAGCAGCGTGGTGGACAGGGGTTCGACCCAGTACTTC.

The V gene is TRBV20-1, the J gene TRBJ1-1; possible D gene TRBD1, 6 bases. The germline V gene encodes CDR1 DFQATT and CDR2 SNEGSKA (reference sequence). The CDR3 runs 11 residues. The V and J ends lost 4 bases and 5 bases respectively, with 8 bases between them. CDR3 nucleotide sequence: TGCAGTGCTACCCAGGGGACTGAAGCTTTCTTT. Its translation is CSATQGTEAFF.